This T cell receptor (beta chain) was retrieved from a study of human CD8 memory T cell subsets. The length of the CDR3 is 12 residues. From germline, CDR1 is SGHAT and CDR2 FQDESV (reference sequence). Libraries of TCR beta chains were produced by 5' RACE (UMI-labeled). TCRdb reworked the 5' RACE reads into one entry per CDR3 protein, no DNA. Its table lists about 6,200 distinct CDR3 sequences. The sample consisted of CD8+ effector memory T cells (TEM) sorted from PBMCs. Specified subset: effector memory CD8 T cells, CCR7- CD45RO+ CD95+. The chain employs TRBV11-1 and TRBJ2-5. This clonotype was obtained from a human donor in good health. CDR3 amino acids: CASSALGETQYF.